Following are 4 T cell receptor beta chains from one sample sequenced in a study of T cell changes during pregnancy in multiple sclerosis. Assay used: immunoSEQ multiplex PCR; TCRdb lists only in-frame clones, some missing. This sample has about 42,000 clones; 80% to 90% occur once, and the top ten carry 0.64%. Specimen: CD4+ T cells from peripheral blood mononuclear cells, collected before pregnancy. Receptor source: a female donor with multiple sclerosis, enrolled in a pregnancy study.

The V gene is TRBV7-8, the J gene TRBJ1-5; 8 nucleotides align to TRBD1. Per germline, CDR1 SGHVS and CDR2 FQNEAQ. V shed 5 bases, J shed 5 bases, and the junction held 11 bases outside the gene matches. This CDR3 comprises 16 residues. The CDR3 DNA sequence: TGTGCCAGCAGCCGTGGACAGGGTTGGGATTATCAGCCCCAGCATTTT. It encodes CASSRGQGWDYQPQHF. Combining the CDR3 with reference TRBV7-8 and TRBJ1-5 gives the whole variable domain GAGVSQSPRYKVAKRGQDVALRCDPISGHVSLFWYQQALGQGPEFLTYFQNEAQLDKSGLPSDRFFAERPEGSVSTLKIQRTQQEDSAVYLCASSRGQGWDYQPQHFGDGTRLSIL.

The V call is TRBV29-1, the J call TRBJ1-2; TRBD1 agrees at 7 bases. The V gene end was trimmed by 6 bases and the J gene end by 4 bases; junction bases not matched to a gene: 11. The CDR3 runs 14 residues. Looked up from germline, CDR1 is SQVTM and CDR2 is ANQGSEA. The CDR3 DNA reads as TGCAGCGTCGAACCCCCGGGACAGATCTATGGCTACACCTTC. Its protein product is CSVEPPGQIYGYTF.

V and J are TRBV18 and TRBJ2-1; tentative D call: TRBD2 (6 bases). Between the trimmed V and J ends, which lost 3 bases and 4 bases, there was a span of 13 bases. This CDR3 is 15 amino acids long. The germline V gene has CDR1 KGHSH and CDR2 LQKENI. In nucleotides, the CDR3 is TGTGCCAGCTCACCCGGGACTCTCACGTACAATGAGCAGTTCTTC. Its protein product is CASSPGTLTYNEQFF.

The CDR3 protein is CASSLGTGGGHEQFF. In DNA form, the CDR3 reads TGCGCCAGCAGCTTGGGGACAGGGGGCGGCCATGAGCAGTTCTTC. V is TRBV5-1 and J is TRBJ2-1, with 11 positions matching TRBD1. The length of the CDR3 is 15 residues. Trimming at V came to 0 bases and at J to 8 bases, leaving 4 bases not matched to a gene. CDR1 is SGHRS and CDR2 is YFSETQ in the germline V gene. Combining the CDR3 with reference TRBV5-1 and TRBJ2-1 gives the whole variable domain KAGVTQTPRYLIKTRGQQVTLSCSPISGHRSVSWYQQTPGQGLQFLFEYFSETQRNKGNFPGRFSGRQFSNSRSEMNVSTLELGDSALYLCASSLGTGGGHEQFFGPGTRLTVL.